Listed here is a single T cell receptor (beta chain). This clone has a single count. What this receptor recognizes is not known. There are no base qualities to consult, and no much larger clone falls within one base. The CDR3 regions of human TCRbeta chains were subjected to immunosequencing. The paper's processing steps were these. TCRs in the repertoires were matched against a reference library of SARS-CoV-2-specific TCRs that had been generated with the MIRA antigen-specificity platform. Breadth was defined as the fraction of unique TCRs that were SARS-CoV-2-associated, and depth was defined as the fraction of total T cells that were SARS-CoV-2-associated. Each spike-specific TCR was assigned to its reactive spike region and to a CD4 or CD8 class using the MIRA data. Log10-transformed breadth and depth values were compared by one-way ANOVA with Sidak's multiple comparisons tests. TCRdb took this table from immuneACCESS and kept in-frame rearrangements with V and J called. Such tables lack part of the clones; where checked against another copy, unresolved V genes explain under half of the gap, and the rest is unexplained. V and J calls and clone size are those listed in that table; D and trimming were worked out from the DNA. This sample holds roughly 80,000 clones; approximately 88% were observed only once. Roughly 4.5% of the sample is held by the ten biggest clonotypes.

The time point label corresponds to: baseline before first vaccination. What this sample's treatment or condition label stands for: meningococcal conjugate vaccine given as trial control. Samples from vaccinated people were obtained from the UK trials COV001 and COV002, which included a single-blind randomized controlled phase 2/3 trial of AZD1222 (ChAdOx1 nCoV-19) in healthy adults. For TCRbeta chain sequencing, PBMC samples were collected from trial participants at day 0 and at day 28 after the second dose. V ends up 6 bases short and J 3 bases short, with an unmatched junction base count of 7. The CDR3 sequence holds 15 residues, the cysteine and phenylalanine included. Of all the DNA, just the CDR3 is kept, 45 bases in frame from base 1. Based on the germline V gene (reference sequence), the CDR1 and CDR2 sequences are SEHNR and FQNEAQ. This sample is drawn from a study of T cell responses to AZD1222 COVID-19 vaccine (dated by TCRdb to about 2021). Study-wide context: A total of just over 230 trial participants underwent TCR sequencing, of whom 200 to 220 received two doses of AZD1222 and around 26 received two doses of the MenACWY control vaccine. Trial participants were enrolled by age into 18-55, 56-69 and 70-plus year subgroups, with approximately 160, 26 and 62 TCR-sequenced participants respectively.

What the authors observed across the whole study: Conclusions about previously exposed vaccinees are limited because only six or seven AZD1222 recipients were SARS-CoV-2 seropositive at baseline. The vaccine-associated CD4 TCRs covered the entire spike protein, and the dominant responses fell in regions 160-218 and 743-854. After two AZD1222 doses, both the breadth and the depth of spike-specific TCRs were significantly higher than at day 0 and than in MenACWY recipients. Participants were mostly white British and included more females than males, and it was suggested by the authors that clonal diversity may have been underestimated. Because no day 14 peak-response samples were available, the repertoires could be characterized only after the peak T cell response. In the small 56-69-year group, the increase in depth fell short of significance, most likely because of low power. Nearly half of unique spike-specific TCRs reportedly recognized epitopes outside regions mutated in the B.1.351 and B.1.1.7 variants.

This clonotype was sampled from an adult in good health. Here the chain combines TRBV7-9 and TRBJ2-7, and 11 junction bases match TRBD2. The sample consisted of peripheral blood, taken on day 0 of MenACWY control vaccination. The nucleotide sequence is TGTGCCAGCAGTTCCGGACTAGCGGGCGTCTACGAGCAGTACTTC. The encoded protein is CASSSGLAGVYEQYF.